A single sample gave rise to the 12 T cell receptor beta chains below, sequenced in a study of a mutant IDH1 vaccine in newly diagnosed glioma. As for time point: week 23, last vaccination. What each vaccine dose contained was 300 ug of mutant IDH1 20-mer peptide, accompanied by topical imiquimod. No antigen is known for these receptors. Profiled with immunoSEQ multiplex PCR; TCRdb holds only in-frame clones, not every one. This table holds tens of thousands of clones, about four fifths found once. Sequences were derived from PBMCs, sampled from a glioma patient whose treatment included an IDH1 peptide vaccine. All receptors come from a middle-aged man with glioma.

The V gene is TRBV27, the J gene TRBJ2-7, with a tentative D call TRBD1 (7 bases). V was cut by 6 bases and J by 1 base, with 10 bases left in between. Germline lookup yields CDR1 MNHEY and CDR2 SMNVEV (reference sequence). The CDR3 is 13 amino acids. For the CDR3, the DNA is TGTGCCAGCAGGCGGGACAGTTCCTACGAGCAGTACTTC. Translating gives CASRRDSSYEQYF.

The chain is built from TRBV5-4 and TRBJ1-2, with a weak D call TRBD1 (6 bases). This CDR3 comprises 13 residues. The germline V gene encodes CDR1 SGHNT and CDR2 YYREEE (reference sequence). V dropped 7 bases and J dropped 6 bases, with 16 bases sitting between them. The CDR3 DNA sequence: TGTGCCAGCGTATTGAGGGGGGCGAATGGCTACACCTTC. It specifies CASVLRGANGYTF.

This sequence joins TRBV7-2 and TRBJ2-3; D is perhaps TRBD2 (5 bases). The CDR3 runs to 15 residues. Deletions cut 1 base from V and 2 bases from J, with 10 bases between. Per germline, CDR1 SGHTA and CDR2 FQGNSA. The CDR3 DNA sequence: TGTGCCAGCAGCTTAGTTGCGGGCTACACAGATACGCAGTATTTT. Encoded protein: CASSLVAGYTDTQYF.

The chain links TRBV6-5 to TRBJ1-5; tentatively, D is TRBD1 (5 bases). Germline CDR1 and CDR2: MNHEY and SVGAGI. Trimming stripped 4 bases from V and 4 bases from J, with 8 bases between. The CDR3 sequence is 13 residues long. The CDR3 bases are TGTGCCAGCAGTTGGGGGATGAATCAGCCCCAGCATTTT. This encodes CASSWGMNQPQHF.

This sequence joins TRBV10-1 and TRBJ2-5, with 12 bases lining up with TRBD1. V dropped 9 bases and J dropped 5; count of bases not matched to a gene: 13. CDR1 and CDR2 (germline): WNHNN, SYGVQD (reference sequence). The CDR3 spans 16 residues. In DNA, the CDR3 is TGCGCCAGAAATCCCGGGACAGGGGGCCGCAGGGAGACCCAGTACTTC. This gives the protein CARNPGTGGRRETQYF.

This chain uses TRBV4-3 with TRBJ2-2; D is ambiguous. The length of the CDR3 is 15 residues. Trimming shortened V by 0 bases and J by 0 bases, and 5 bases separated the two germline ends. Per germline, CDR1 LGHNA and CDR2 YSLEER. The CDR3 reads CASSQEGPNTGELFF. Written as DNA, the CDR3 is TGCGCCAGCAGCCAAGAGGGCCCGAACACCGGGGAGCTGTTTTTT.

This chain connects TRBV11-1 to TRBJ2-4, with D unresolved. Germline lookup yields CDR1 SGHAT and CDR2 FQDESV (reference sequence). V dropped 1 base and J dropped 8 bases, with 9 bases sitting between them. The CDR3 runs 13 residues. As DNA, the CDR3 is TGTGCCAGCAGCTTAGACAGTAGGCACATTCAGTACTTC. Its protein product is CASSLDSRHIQYF.

By share, this clone counts as medium-sized (0.01 to 0.1%). V usage is TRBV6-5 and J usage is TRBJ2-2; D unresolved. V lost 0 bases and J 6 bases, leaving 5 bases between the germline ends. Germline values: CDR1 MNHEY, CDR2 SVGAGI. The CDR3 loop spans 13 amino acids. CDR3 DNA: TGTGCCAGCAGTTACTCGAAGGCCGGGGAGCTGTTTTTT. Translation: CASSYSKAGELFF.

The chain carries TRBV6-5 and TRBJ2-7; 9 positions agree with TRBD1. The germline V gene encodes CDR1 MNHEY and CDR2 SVGAGI. The CDR3 is made up of 15 amino acids. The V segment lost 3 bases and the J segment 3 bases; nucleotides outside the gene matches: 6. The CDR3 DNA reads TGTGCCAGCAGTTATATACGGGACAGGGTCTACGAGCAGTACTTC. Translating it yields CASSYIRDRVYEQYF.

This chain connects TRBV6-6 to TRBJ2-5; D unresolved. Per germline, CDR1 MNHNY and CDR2 SVGAGI (reference sequence). Between the trimmed V and J ends, which lost 0 bases and 1 base, there was a span of 6 bases. The length of the CDR3 is 14 residues. The CDR3 DNA reads TGTGCCAGCAGTTACTCCGGAGCCCAAGAGACCCAGTACTTC. Residues: CASSYSGAQETQYF.

The rearrangement links TRBV2 to TRBJ2-2, with 8 bases that match TRBD1. Germline lookup yields CDR1 SNHLY and CDR2 FYNNEI. The CDR3 has 15 residues. After removal of 4 bases from V and 0 bases from J, the junction contained 1 base not matched to a gene. The CDR3 region is CASSVTGANTGELFF. CDR3 sequence (DNA): TGTGCCAGCAGTGTGACAGGGGCGAACACCGGGGAGCTGTTTTTT.

J is TRBJ2-1 and V is TRBV7-6; 10 bases fit TRBD2. The ends lost 5 bases at V and 11 bases at J; junction bases unmatched: 21. The germline V gene encodes CDR1 SGHVS and CDR2 FNYEAQ. This CDR3 region has 18 residues. The CDR3 bases are TGTGCCAGCAGCCAAGATAGCTTAAGTCTAGCGGGAGTTGACAAGCAGTTCTTC. Translating gives CASSQDSLSLAGVDKQFF.